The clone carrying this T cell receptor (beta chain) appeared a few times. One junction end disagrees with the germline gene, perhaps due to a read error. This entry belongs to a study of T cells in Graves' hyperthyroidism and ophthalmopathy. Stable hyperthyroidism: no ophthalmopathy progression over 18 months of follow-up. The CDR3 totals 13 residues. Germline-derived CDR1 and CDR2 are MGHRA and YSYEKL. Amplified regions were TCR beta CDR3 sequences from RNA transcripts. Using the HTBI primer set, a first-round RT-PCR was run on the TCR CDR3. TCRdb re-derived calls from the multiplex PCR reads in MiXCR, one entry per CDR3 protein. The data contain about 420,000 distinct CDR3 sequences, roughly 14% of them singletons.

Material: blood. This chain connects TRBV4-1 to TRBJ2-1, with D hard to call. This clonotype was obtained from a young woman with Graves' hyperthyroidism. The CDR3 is CASSQVLYNGQFF. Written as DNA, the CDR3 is TGCGCCAGCAGCCAAGTTCTATACAATGGGCAGTTCTTC.